This TCR beta chain was found in a study of T cell responses to AZD1222 COVID-19 vaccine. Notes on the study in general: All repertoire sampling was performed exclusively after the peak T cell response. Baseline serostatus was positive in only six AZD1222 recipients.

Sequencing used immunoSEQ multiplex PCR; TCRdb keeps in-frame clones, though not all of them. The data contain 100,000 to 110,000 clones, approximately 91% of them singletons. CDR1 and CDR2 (germline): SNHLY, FYNNEI. The V gene lost 3 bases and the J gene lost 2 bases, with 17 bases spanning the gap. This CDR3 is built from 17 residues. On this clone: Its antigen is undetermined.

The chain joins TRBV2 to TRBJ1-5; D is perhaps TRBD1 (6 bases). The receptor was isolated from an adult in good health. The sample was peripheral blood, taken on day 0 of AZD1222 vaccination. CDR3 DNA sequence: TGTGCCAGCAGTGACTCTGGGGGCAGATTTGGCAATCAGCCCCAGCATTTT. It is translated as CASSDSGGRFGNQPQHF. The complete variable domain, with remaining parts taken from reference TRBV2 and TRBJ1-5, reads EPEVTQTPSHQVTQMGQEVILRCVPISNHLYFYWYRQILGQKVEFLVSFYNNEISEKSEIFDDQFSVERPDGSNFTLKIRSTKLEDSAMYFCASSDSGGRFGNQPQHFGDGTRLSIL.